The 7 T cell receptor beta chains given below trace back to one sample, sequenced in a study of OX40 agonist ivuxolimab in advanced cancers. Some clones are missing from TCRdb's copy, which holds only in-frame ones; the method was immunoSEQ multiplex PCR. This sample has approximately 80,000 clones, with about 95% found just once. Sequenced here: CD4+ or CD8+ T cells sorted from blood, sampled in a trial of the OX40 agonist ivuxolimab. The receptors shown here come from an adult with an advanced solid tumor such as melanoma, head and neck, liver or kidney cancer.

CDR3 sequence (DNA): TGTGCCAGCAGCGTAGACAGTAGCAATCAGCCCCAGCATTTT. It is translated as CASSVDSSNQPQHF. This sequence joins TRBV9 and TRBJ1-5; D not resolved. V shed 0 bases and J shed 0 bases, with 4 bases lying between them. The V gene's germline CDR1 is SGDLS and CDR2 YYNGEE. This CDR3 has 14 residues.

About this clone: This same CDR3 is encoded by further DNA sequences in the sample. The chain combines TRBV28 with TRBJ2-7; either TRBD1 or TRBD2 may supply D (5 bases each). CDR1 MDHEN and CDR2 SYDVKM come from the germline V gene. This CDR3 comprises 12 residues. V shed 2 bases and J shed 3 bases, with 5 bases lying between them. The CDR3 spells CASSLGGYEQYF. The CDR3 nucleotides read TGTGCCAGCAGTTTAGGGGGCTACGAGCAGTACTTC. Full variable domain (missing parts from reference TRBV28 and TRBJ2-7): DVKVTQSSRYLVKRTGEKVFLECVQDMDHENMFWYRQDPGLGLRLIYFSYDVKMKEKGDIPEGYSVSREKKERFSLILESASTNQTSMYLCASSLGGYEQYFGPGTRLTVT.

The V call is TRBV27, the J call TRBJ1-2, with D maybe TRBD1 (5 bases). The germline CDR1 and CDR2 sequences are MNHEY and SMNVEV (reference sequence). The germline V and J ends were trimmed by 2 bases and 0 bases, with 7 bases remaining between them. CDR3 length: 14 residues. The CDR3 loop reads CASSLGGTNYGYTF. CDR3 sequence (DNA): TGTGCCAGCAGTTTAGGGGGTACTAACTATGGCTACACCTTC.

The rearrangement uses TRBV7-9 and TRBJ1-5; 9 bases fit TRBD1. Germline loops: CDR1 SEHNR, CDR2 FQNEAQ (reference sequence). V trimming: 4 bases; J trimming: 4 bases; junction bases outside the gene matches: 8. There are 16 residues in the CDR3. The CDR3 nucleotides are TGTGCCAGCAGCTCGACTTCCGGGACAGGGAATCAGCCCCAGCATTTT. This sequence encodes CASSSTSGTGNQPQHF.

The chain employs TRBV4-1 and TRBJ1-6; D call uncertain. The CDR3 sequence is 14 residues long. Trimming pared 4 bases from V and 10 bases from J, leaving 14 bases between. CDR1 is MGHRA and CDR2 is YSYEKL in the germline V gene. CDR3 DNA sequence: TGCGCCAGCAGCCTTCCCGGAGACTCCTCACCCCTCCACTTT. This codes for CASSLPGDSSPLHF.

The J gene is TRBJ2-7, the V gene TRBV11-2, with D possibly matching TRBD1 (6 bases). This CDR3 has 14 residues. The V gene's germline CDR1 is SGHAT and CDR2 FQNNGV. Between the trimmed V and J ends, which lost 4 bases and 2 bases, there was a span of 12 bases. The CDR3: CASSYTTGPYEQYF. In nucleotides, the CDR3 is TGTGCCAGCAGCTACACGACAGGCCCCTACGAGCAGTACTTC.

The CDR3 sequence is CASSQVAGHEQFF. The CDR3 bases are TGCGCCAGCAGCCAAGTAGCGGGCCATGAGCAGTTCTTC. V usage is TRBV4-1 and J usage is TRBJ2-1, with TRBD2 matching over 7 bases. This CDR3 is built from 13 residues. Germline V gene sequence: CDR1 MGHRA, CDR2 YSYEKL. J was trimmed by 8 bases and V by 1 base; bases with no gene match: 2.